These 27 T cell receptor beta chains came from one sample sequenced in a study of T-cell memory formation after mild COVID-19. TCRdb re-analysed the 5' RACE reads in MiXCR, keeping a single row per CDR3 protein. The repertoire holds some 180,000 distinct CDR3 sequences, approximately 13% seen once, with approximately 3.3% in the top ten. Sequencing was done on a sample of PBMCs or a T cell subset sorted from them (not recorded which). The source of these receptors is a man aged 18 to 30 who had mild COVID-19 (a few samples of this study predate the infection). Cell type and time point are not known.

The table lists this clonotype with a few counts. CDR3 sequence: CASSLVPETQYF. In DNA, the CDR3 is TGTGCCAGCAGCTTAGTCCCGGAGACCCAGTACTTC. The genes are TRBV7-2 and TRBJ2-5; D unclear. Trimming cost V 1 base and J 5 bases, with 5 bases left between them. The germline V gene has CDR1 SGHTA and CDR2 FQGNSA. The length of the CDR3 is 12 residues.

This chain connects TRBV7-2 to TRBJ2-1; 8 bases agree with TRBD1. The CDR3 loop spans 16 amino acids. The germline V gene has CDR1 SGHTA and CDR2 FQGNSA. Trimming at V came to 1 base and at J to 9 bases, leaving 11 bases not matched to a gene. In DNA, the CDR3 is TGTGCCAGCAGCTTAGGTGGCAGGGGGCAGGGGGGTGAGCAGTTCTTC. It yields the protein CASSLGGRGQGGEQFF.

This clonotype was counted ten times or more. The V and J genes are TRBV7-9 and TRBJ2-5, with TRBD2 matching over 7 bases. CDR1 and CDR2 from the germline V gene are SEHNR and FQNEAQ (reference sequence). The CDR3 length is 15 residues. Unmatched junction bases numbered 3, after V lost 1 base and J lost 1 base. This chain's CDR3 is CASSLGGTTQETQYF. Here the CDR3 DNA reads TGTGCCAGCAGCTTAGGCGGGACTACCCAAGAGACCCAGTACTTC. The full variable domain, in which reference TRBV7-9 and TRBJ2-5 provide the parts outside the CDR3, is DTGVSQNPRHKITKRGQNVTFRCDPISEHNRLYWYRQTLGQGPEFLTYFQNEAQLEKSRLLSDRFSAERPKGSFSTLEIQRTEQGDSAMYLCASSLGGTTQETQYFGPGTRLLVL.

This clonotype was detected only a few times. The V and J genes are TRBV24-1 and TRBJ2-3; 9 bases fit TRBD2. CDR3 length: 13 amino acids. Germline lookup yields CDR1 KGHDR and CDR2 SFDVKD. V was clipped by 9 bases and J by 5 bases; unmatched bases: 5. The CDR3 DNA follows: TGTGCCACCTCTAGCGGGGCCAAAGATACGCAGTATTTT. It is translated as CATSSGAKDTQYF.

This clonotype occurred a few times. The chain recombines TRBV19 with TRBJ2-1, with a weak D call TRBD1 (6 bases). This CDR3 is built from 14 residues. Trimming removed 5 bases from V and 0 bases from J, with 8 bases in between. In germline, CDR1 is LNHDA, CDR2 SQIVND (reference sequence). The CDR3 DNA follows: TGTGCCAGTAGTGCACAGGGCTCCTACAATGAGCAGTTCTTC. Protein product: CASSAQGSYNEQFF.

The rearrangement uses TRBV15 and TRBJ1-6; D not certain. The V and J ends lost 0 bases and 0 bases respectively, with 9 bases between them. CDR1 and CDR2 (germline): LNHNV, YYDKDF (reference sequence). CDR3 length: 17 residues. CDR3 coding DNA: TGTGCCACCAGCAGAGACAAACAGAGCTCCTATAATTCACCCCTCCACTTT. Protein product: CATSRDKQSSYNSPLHF.

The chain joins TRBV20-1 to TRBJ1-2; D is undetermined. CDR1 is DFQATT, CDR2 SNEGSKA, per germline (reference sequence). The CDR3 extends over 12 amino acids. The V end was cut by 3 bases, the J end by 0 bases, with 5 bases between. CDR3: CSASGSNYGYTF. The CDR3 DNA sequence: TGCAGTGCTAGTGGCTCTAACTATGGCTACACCTTC.

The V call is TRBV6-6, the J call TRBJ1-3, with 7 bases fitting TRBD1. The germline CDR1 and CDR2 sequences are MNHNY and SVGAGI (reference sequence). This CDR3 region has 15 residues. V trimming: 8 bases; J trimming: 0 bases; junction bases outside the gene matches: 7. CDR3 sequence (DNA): TGTGCCAGCGCAATGGGACAGAACTCTGGAAACACCATATATTTT. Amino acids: CASAMGQNSGNTIYF.

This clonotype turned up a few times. The CDR3: CASSSFGGHDTGELFF. DNA for the CDR3: TGTGCCAGCAGTTCATTCGGGGGGCACGACACCGGGGAGCTGTTTTTT. The chain carries TRBV6-2 or TRBV6-3 and TRBJ2-2; a possible D gene is TRBD2 (7 bases). Looked up from germline, CDR1 is MNHEY and CDR2 is SVGEGT. The CDR3 has 16 residues. The V gene lost 4 bases and the J gene lost 3 bases, with 15 bases spanning the gap.

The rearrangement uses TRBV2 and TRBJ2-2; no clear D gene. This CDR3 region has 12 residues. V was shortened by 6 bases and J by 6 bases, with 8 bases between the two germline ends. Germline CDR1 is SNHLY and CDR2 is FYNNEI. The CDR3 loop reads CASRLSPGELFF. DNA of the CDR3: TGTGCCAGCAGGTTGAGTCCCGGGGAGCTGTTTTTT.

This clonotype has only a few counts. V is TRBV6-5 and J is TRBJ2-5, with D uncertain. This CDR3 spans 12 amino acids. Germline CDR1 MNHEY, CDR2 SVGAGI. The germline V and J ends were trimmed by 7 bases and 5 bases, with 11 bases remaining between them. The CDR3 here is CASTPNWETQYF. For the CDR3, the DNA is TGTGCCAGCACCCCCAACTGGGAGACCCAGTACTTC.

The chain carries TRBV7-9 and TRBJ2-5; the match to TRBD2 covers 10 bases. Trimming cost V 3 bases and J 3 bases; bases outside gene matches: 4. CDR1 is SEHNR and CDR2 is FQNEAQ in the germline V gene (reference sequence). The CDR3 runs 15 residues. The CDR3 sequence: CASSFWLAGEETQYF. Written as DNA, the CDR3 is TGTGCCAGCAGCTTCTGGCTAGCGGGGGAAGAGACCCAGTACTTC.

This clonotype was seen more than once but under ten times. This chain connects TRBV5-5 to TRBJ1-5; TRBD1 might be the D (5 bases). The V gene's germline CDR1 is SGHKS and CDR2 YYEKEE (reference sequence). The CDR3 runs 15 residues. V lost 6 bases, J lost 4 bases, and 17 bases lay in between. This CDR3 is CASNPNRTLNQPQHF. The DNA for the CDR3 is TGTGCCAGCAACCCAAACAGGACTCTGAATCAGCCCCAGCATTTT.

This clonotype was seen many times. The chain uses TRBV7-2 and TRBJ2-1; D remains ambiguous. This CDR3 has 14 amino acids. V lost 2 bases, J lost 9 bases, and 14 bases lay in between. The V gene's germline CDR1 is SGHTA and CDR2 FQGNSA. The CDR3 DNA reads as TGTGCCAGCAGCTTAAGTTTCACTAACGCTGAGCAGTTCTTC. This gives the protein CASSLSFTNAEQFF.

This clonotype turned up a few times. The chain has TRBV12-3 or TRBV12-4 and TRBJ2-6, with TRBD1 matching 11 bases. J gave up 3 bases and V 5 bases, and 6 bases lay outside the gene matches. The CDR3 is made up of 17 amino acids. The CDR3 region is CASSEQGQGDGANVLTF. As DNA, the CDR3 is TGTGCCAGCAGTGAACAGGGACAGGGGGATGGGGCCAACGTCCTGACTTTC.

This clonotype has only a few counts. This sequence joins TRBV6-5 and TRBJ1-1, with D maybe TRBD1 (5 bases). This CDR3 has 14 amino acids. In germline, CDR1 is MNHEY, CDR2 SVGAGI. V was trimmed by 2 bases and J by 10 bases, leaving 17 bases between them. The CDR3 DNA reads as TGTGCCAGCAGTTACCGGGGGATGACCAACCCAGCTTTCTTT. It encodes CASSYRGMTNPAFF.

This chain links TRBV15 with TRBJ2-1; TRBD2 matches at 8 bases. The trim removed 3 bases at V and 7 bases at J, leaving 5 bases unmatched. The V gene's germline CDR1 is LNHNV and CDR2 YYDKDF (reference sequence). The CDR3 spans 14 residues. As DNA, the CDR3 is TGTGCCACCAGCAGTCCTCGGGGGGGGAATGAGCAGTTCTTC. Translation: CATSSPRGGNEQFF.

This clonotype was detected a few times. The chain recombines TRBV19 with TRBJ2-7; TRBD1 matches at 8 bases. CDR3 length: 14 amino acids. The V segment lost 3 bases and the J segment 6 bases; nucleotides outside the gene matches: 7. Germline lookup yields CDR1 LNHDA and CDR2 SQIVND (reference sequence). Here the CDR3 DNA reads TGTGCCAGTAGTATCCCCGGGACAGGACCCGAGCAGTACTTC. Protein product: CASSIPGTGPEQYF.

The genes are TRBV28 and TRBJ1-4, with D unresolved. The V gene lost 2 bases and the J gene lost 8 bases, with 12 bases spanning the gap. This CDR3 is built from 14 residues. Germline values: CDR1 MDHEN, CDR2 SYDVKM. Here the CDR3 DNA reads TGTGCCAGCAGTTTAGGAGGCTTGGAAGAAAAACTGTTTTTT. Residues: CASSLGGLEEKLFF.

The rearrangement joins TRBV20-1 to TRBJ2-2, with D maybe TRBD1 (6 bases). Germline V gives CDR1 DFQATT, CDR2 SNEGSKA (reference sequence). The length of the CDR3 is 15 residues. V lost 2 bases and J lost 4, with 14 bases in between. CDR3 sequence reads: CSARNPGHSTGELFF. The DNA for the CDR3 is TGCAGTGCTAGAAACCCGGGACACTCCACCGGGGAGCTGTTTTTT.

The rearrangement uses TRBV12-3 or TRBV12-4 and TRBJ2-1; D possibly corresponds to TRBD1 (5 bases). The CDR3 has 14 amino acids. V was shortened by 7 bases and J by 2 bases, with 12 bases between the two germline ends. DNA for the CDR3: TGTGCCAGCAAAAACAGGACCGCCTACAATGAGCAGTTCTTC. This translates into CASKNRTAYNEQFF.

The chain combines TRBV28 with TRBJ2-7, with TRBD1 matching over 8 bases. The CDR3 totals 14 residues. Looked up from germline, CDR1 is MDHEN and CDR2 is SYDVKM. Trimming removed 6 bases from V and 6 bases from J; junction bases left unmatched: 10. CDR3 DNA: TGTGCCAGCAGCACAGGACAGGGACGTAGCGAGCAGTACTTC. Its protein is CASSTGQGRSEQYF. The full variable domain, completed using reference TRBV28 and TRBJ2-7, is DVKVTQSSRYLVKRTGEKVFLECVQDMDHENMFWYRQDPGLGLRLIYFSYDVKMKEKGDIPEGYSVSREKKERFSLILESASTNQTSMYLCASSTGQGRSEQYFGPGTRLTVT.

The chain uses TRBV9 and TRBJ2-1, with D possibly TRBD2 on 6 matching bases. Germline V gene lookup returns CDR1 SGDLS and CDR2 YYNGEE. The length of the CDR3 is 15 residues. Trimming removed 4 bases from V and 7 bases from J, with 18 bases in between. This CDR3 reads CASSPHTLRGNEQFF. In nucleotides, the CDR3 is TGTGCCAGCAGCCCCCATACGCTCCGGGGGAATGAGCAGTTCTTC.

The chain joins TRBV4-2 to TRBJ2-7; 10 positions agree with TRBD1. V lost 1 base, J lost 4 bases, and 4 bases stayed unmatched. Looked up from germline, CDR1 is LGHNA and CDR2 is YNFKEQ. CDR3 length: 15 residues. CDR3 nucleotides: TGTGCCAGCAGCCAAGCTGGACAGGGGGAATACGAGCAGTACTTC. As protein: CASSQAGQGEYEQYF.

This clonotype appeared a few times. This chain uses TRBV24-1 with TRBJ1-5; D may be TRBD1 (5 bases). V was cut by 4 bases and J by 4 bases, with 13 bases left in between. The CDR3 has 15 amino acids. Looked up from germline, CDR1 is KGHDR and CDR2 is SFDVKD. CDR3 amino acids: CATSEGGHLNQPQHF. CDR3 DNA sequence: TGTGCCACCAGTGAGGGTGGACACCTGAATCAGCCCCAGCATTTT.

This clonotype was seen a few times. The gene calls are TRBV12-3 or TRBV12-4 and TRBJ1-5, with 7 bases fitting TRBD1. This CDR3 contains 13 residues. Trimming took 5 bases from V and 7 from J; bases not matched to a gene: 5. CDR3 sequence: CASSLTGAQPQHF. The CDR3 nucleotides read TGTGCCAGCAGTCTAACAGGGGCCCAGCCCCAGCATTTT.

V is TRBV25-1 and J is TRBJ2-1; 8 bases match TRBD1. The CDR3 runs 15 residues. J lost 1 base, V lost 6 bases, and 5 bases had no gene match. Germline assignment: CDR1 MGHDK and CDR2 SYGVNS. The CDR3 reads CASSVYRGSYNEQFF. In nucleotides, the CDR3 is TGTGCCAGCAGCGTTTACAGGGGGTCCTACAATGAGCAGTTCTTC.